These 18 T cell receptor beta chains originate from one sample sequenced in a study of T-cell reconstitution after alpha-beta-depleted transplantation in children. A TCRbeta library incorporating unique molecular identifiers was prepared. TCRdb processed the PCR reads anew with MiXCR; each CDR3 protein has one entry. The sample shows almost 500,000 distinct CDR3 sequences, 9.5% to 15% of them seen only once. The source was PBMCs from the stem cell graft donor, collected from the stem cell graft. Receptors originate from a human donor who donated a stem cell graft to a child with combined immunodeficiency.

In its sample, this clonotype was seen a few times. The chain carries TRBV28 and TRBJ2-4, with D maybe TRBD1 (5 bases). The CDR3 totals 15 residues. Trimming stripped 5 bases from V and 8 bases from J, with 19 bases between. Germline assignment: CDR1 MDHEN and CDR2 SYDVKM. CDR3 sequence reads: CASSPPVRERDIQYF. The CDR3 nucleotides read TGTGCCAGCAGTCCTCCAGTCAGGGAACGAGACATTCAGTACTTC.

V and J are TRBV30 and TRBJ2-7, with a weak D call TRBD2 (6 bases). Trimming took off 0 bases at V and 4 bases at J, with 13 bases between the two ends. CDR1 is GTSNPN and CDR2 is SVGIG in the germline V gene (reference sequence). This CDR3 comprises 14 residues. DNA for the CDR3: TGTGCCTGGAGTGTACGCGGGACTGCTTACGAGCAGTACTTC. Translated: CAWSVRGTAYEQYF.

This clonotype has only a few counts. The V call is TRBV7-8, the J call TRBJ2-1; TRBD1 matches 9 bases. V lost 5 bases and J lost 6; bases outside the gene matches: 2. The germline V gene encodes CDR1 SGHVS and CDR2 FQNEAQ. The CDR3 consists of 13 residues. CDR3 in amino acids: CASSRTGANEQFF. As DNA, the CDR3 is TGTGCCAGCAGCCGGACAGGGGCCAATGAGCAGTTCTTC.

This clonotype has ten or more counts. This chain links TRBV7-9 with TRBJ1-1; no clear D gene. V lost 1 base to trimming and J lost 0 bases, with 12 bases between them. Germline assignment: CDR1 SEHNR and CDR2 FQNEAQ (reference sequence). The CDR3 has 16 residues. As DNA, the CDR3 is TGTGCCAGCAGCTTAGGCCTAATCATCCTGAACACTGAAGCTTTCTTT. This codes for CASSLGLIILNTEAFF.

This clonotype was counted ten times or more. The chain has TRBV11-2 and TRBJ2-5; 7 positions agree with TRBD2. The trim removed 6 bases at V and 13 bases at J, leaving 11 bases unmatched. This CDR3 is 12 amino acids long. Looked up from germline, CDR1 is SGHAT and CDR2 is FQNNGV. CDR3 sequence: CASSRGEGALYF. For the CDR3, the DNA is TGTGCCAGCAGTCGCGGGGAGGGTGCGCTGTACTTC.

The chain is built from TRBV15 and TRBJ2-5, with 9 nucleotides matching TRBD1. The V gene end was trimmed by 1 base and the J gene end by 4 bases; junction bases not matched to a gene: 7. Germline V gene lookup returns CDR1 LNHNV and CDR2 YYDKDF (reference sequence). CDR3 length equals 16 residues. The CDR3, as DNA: TGTGCCACCAGCAGAGCCTCCGGGACAGGGATAGAGACCCAGTACTTC. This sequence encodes CATSRASGTGIETQYF.

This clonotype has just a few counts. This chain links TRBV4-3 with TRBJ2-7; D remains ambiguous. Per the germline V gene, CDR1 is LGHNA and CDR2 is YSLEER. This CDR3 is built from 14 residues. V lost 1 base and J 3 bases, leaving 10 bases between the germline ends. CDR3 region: CASSQGRTYYEQYF. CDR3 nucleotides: TGCGCCAGCAGCCAAGGGCGTACCTACTACGAGCAGTACTTC.

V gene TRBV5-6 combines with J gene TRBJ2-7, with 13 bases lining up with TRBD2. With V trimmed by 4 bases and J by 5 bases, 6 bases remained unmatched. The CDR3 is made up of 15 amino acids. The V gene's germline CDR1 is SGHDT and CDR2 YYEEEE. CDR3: CASSEGLAGVNEQYF. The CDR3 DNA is TGTGCCAGCAGCGAAGGACTAGCGGGAGTTAACGAGCAGTACTTC.

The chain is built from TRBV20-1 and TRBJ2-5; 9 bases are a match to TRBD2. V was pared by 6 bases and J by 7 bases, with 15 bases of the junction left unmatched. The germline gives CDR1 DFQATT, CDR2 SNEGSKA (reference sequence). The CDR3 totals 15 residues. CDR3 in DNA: TGCAGTGCGCGGGAGGGGTGGCCGAAAAGAGTGACCCAGTACTTC. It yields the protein CSAREGWPKRVTQYF.

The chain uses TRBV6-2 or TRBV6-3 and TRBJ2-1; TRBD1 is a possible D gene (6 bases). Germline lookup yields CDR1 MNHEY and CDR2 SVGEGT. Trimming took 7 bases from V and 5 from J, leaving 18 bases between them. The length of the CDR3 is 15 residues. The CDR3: CASTSDRSFDNEQFF. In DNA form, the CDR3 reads TGTGCCAGCACCTCCGACAGGTCGTTTGACAATGAGCAGTTCTTC.

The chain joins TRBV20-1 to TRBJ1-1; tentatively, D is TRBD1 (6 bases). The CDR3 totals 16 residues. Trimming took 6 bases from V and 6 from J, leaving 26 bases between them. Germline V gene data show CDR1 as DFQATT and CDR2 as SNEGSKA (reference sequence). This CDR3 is CSARNLIQGWVPEAFF. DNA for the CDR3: TGCAGTGCCAGGAATCTCATACAGGGTTGGGTCCCTGAAGCTTTCTTT.

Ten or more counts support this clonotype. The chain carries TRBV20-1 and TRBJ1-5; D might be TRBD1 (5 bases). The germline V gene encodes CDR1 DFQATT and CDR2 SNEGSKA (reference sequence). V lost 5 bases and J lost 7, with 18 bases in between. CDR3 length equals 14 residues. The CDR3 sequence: CSAGRDGNEQPQHF. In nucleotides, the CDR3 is TGCAGTGCTGGCAGGGATGGGAACGAGCAGCCCCAGCATTTT.

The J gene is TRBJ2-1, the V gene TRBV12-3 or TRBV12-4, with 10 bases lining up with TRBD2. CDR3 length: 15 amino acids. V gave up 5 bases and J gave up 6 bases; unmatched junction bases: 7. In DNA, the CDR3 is TGTGCCAGCAGTCGAGCCGGGACTAGCGTCAATGAGCAGTTCTTC. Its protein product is CASSRAGTSVNEQFF.

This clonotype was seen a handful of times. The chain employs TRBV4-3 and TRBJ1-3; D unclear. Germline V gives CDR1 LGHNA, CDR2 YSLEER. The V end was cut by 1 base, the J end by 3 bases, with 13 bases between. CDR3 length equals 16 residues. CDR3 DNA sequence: TGCGCCAGCAGCCAAGTCCCGGGCCCGGATGGAAACACCATATATTTT. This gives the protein CASSQVPGPDGNTIYF.

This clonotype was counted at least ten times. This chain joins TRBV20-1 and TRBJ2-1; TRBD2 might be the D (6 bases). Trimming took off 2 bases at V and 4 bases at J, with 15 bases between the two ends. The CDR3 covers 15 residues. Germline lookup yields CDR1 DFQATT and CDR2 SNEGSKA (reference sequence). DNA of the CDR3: TGCAGTGCTAGATTCCGGGACTCCCTATACAATGAGCAGTTCTTC. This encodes CSARFRDSLYNEQFF.

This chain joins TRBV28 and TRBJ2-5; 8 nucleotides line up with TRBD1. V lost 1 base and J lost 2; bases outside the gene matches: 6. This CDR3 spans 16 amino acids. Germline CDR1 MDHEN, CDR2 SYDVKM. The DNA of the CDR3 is TGTGCCAGCAGTTTATTCGTCGGACAGGGACAAGAGACCCAGTACTTC. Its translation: CASSLFVGQGQETQYF. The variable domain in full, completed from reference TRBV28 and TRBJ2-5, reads DVKVTQSSRYLVKRTGEKVFLECVQDMDHENMFWYRQDPGLGLRLIYFSYDVKMKEKGDIPEGYSVSREKKERFSLILESASTNQTSMYLCASSLFVGQGQETQYFGPGTRLLVL.

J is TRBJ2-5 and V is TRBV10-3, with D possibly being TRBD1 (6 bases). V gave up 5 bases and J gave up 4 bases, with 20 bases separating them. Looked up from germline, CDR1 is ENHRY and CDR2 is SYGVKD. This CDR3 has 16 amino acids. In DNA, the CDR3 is TGTGCCATCAGTCGTCTAGCTAGCCGAGGGGGAGAGACCCAGTACTTC. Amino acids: CAISRLASRGGETQYF.

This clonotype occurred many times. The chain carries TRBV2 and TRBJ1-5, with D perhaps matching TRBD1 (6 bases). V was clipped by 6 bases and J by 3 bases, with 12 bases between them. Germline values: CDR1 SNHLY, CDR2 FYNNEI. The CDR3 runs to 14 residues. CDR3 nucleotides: TGTGCCAGCAGCGACCGGGACACCAATCAGCCCCAGCATTTT. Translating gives CASSDRDTNQPQHF.